The following is a TCR beta chain sequence with its context. Its matching antigen is unknown. The sample belongs to a study of cytomegalovirus exposure and HLA in healthy donors. PCR primers comprised 60 Vbeta and 13 Jbeta primers. Repertoires were generated with immunoSEQ multiplex PCR, while TCRdb's copy carries only in-frame clones and drops some. There are 95,000 to 100,000 clones in the sample; roughly 74% occur only once, and 1.5% to 2% lies in the top ten. Germline CDR1 reads LGHNA; CDR2 reads YSLEER. CDR3 size: 15 residues. In nominal health when sampled, donors likely had unrecorded immune exposures nonetheless. Broader study findings: Later analysis reportedly placed an Asian-associated ancestry cluster below the approximately 650-donor mean in N-insertions. In a later analysis, V- and J-gene trimming of beta chains associated with a DCLRE1C missense variant, replicated independently. Rarity held for most TCR sequences, but there were some public TCRs that occurred in many donors.

The J gene is TRBJ2-5, the V gene TRBV4-3, with 7 bases lining up with TRBD2. The J call may not be correct, given that the DNA end is closer to TRBJ2-7. Input material: PBMCs. This clonotype originated in a woman between 40 and 50 years old in good health and CMV-seronegative. The CDR3 protein is CASSQEGGSSYEQYF. The CDR3 region has the DNA TGCGCCAGCAGCCAGGAGGGAGGGAGCTCCTACGAGCAGTACTTC.